The TCR beta chain under discussion was sequenced for a study of blood T cell repertoires in COVID-19. The wider study: Acute and convalescent COVID-19 samples came from the United States, Italy and Spain. PBMCs, B-cell-depleted T cells, or T cells provided the cDNA or gDNA that made up the material.

This CDR3 is built from 14 residues. CDR1 and CDR2 from the germline V gene are MNHEY and SVGAGI. Germline trimming cut 7 bases from V and 4 bases from J; bases unmatched to any gene: 5. Authors' processing steps: By means of reference gene primer amplification, nucleated cell counts were estimated. Assay: immunoSEQ multiplex PCR; the TCRdb copy retains only in-frame clones and omits some. Clonal size and the V and J genes are those of that table, whereas D and trimming came from the DNA. The sample includes fewer than 300,000 clones, roughly nine tenths of them seen just once. This TCR was sampled from a man in his 60s who had recovered from COVID-19. The source material was peripheral blood. V is TRBV6-5 and J is TRBJ2-2, with 8 nucleotides matching TRBD1. CDR3 sequence reads: CASTPTGATGELFF. CDR3 in DNA: TGTGCCAGCACTCCGACAGGGGCCACCGGGGAGCTGTTTTTT.